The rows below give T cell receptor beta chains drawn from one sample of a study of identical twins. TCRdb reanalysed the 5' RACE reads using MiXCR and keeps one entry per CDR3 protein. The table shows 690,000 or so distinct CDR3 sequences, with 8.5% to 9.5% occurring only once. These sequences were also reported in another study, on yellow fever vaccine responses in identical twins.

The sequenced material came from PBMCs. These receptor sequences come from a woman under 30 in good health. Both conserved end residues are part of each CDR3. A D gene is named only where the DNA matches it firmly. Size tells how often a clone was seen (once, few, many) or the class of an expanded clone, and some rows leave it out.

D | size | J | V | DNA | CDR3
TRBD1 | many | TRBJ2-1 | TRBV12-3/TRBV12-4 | TGTGCCAGCAGTTTACAGGGGGCCGTAAACTACAATGAGCAGTTCTTC | CASSLQGAVNYNEQFF
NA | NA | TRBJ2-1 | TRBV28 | TGTGCCAGTGAAACAGGGACCTACAATGAGCAGTTCTTC | CASETGTYNEQFF
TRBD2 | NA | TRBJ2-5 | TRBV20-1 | TGCAGTGCTAGAGATCCTGGACGCGGGAGAGCCGGGACCCAGTACTTC | CSARDPGRGRAGTQYF
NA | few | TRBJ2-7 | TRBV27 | TGTGCCAGCAGTTGGGGATCCCCCTACGAGCAGTACTTC | CASSWGSPYEQYF
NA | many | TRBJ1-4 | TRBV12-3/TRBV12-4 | TGTGCCAGCGGTATACAGGCCCTGGGCGAAAAACTGTTTTTT | CASGIQALGEKLFF
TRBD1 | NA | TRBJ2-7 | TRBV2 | TGTGCCAGCAACAGCGGACAGGTCAACGAGCAGTACTTC | CASNSGQVNEQYF
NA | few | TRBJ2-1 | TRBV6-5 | TGTGCCAGCAGTTACACCTCGCGGAGAGCCCTGAACAATGAGCAGTTCTTC | CASSYTSRRALNNEQFF
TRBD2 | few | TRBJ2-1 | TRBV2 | TGTGCCAGCAGGTCCCTCCCTAGCGGCCTATACAATGAGCAGTTCTTC | CASRSLPSGLYNEQFF
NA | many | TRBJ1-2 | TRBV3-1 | TGTGCCAGCAGCCAAGATTCTTCTTGGCAGAACTATGGCTACACCTTC | CASSQDSSWQNYGYTF
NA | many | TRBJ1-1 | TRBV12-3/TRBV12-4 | TGTGCCAGCAGTTTAAACGGGGCCGCGAACACTGAAGCTTTCTTT | CASSLNGAANTEAFF
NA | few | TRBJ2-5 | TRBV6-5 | TGTGCCAGCAGTTCCGCCGGGACGGACCAAGAGACCCAGTACTTC | CASSSAGTDQETQYF
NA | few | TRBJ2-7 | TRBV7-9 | TGTGCCAGCAGCTTTCACGAGCGCTACGAGCAGTACTTC | CASSFHERYEQYF
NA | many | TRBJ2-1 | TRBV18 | TGTGCCAGCTCACCCCTTAGTTACAATGAGCAGTTCTTC | CASSPLSYNEQFF
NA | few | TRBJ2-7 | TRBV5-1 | TGCGCCAGCAGCGTCCGGGACGCATCCTACGAGCAGTACTTC | CASSVRDASYEQYF
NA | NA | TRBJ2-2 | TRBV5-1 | TGCGCCAGCAGCACGGAGGTGCAGGGGGGTGCCAAAACCGGGGAGCTGTTTTTT | CASSTEVQGGAKTGELFF
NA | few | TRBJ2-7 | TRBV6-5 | TGTGCCAGCAGTTATGAACGGTTCGGGGATGAGTACTTC | CASSYERFGDEYF
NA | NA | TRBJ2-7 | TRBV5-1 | TGCGCCAGCAGCTTGGAGTCAGAACCTTACTACGAGCAGTACTTC | CASSLESEPYYEQYF
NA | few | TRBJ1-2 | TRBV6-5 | TGTGCCAGCAGTTCGGGGTCGTCTGGGGTCTATGGCTACACCTTC | CASSSGSSGVYGYTF
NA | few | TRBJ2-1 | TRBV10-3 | TGTGCCATCAGTGGTAGCGGACCTAGCTCCTACAATGAGCAGTTCTTC | CAISGSGPSSYNEQFF
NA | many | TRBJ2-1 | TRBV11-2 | TGTGCCAGCTTACAAGGAGACTATTCCTACAATGAGCAGTTCTTC | CASLQGDYSYNEQFF
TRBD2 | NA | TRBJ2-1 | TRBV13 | TGTGCCAGCAGCTTACCGCGGGAGGGCCCCGATGAGCAGTTCTTC | CASSLPREGPDEQFF
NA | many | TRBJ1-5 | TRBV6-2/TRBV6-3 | TGTGCCAGCTCGACCGGACGGTTCAATCAGCCCCAGCATTTT | CASSTGRFNQPQHF
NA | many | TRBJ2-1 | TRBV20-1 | TGCAGTGCTAGAGCGACAGGCCCCTACAATGAGCAGTTCTTC | CSARATGPYNEQFF
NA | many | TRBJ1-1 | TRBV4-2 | TGTGCCAGCAGCCAAGAGGGCCGGAACACTGAAGCTTTCTTT | CASSQEGRNTEAFF
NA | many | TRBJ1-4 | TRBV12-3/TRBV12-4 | TGTGCCAGCGGCTTGGCAGTTAATGAAAAACTGTTTTTT | CASGLAVNEKLFF
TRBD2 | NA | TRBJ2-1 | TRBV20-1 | TGCAGTGCGGCCACTAGCGGGGGCTCAACTTACAATGAGCAGTTCTTC | CSAATSGGSTYNEQFF
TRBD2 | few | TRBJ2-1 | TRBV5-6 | TGTGCCAGCAGCTTGGCCAGGGAGGGCGAATACAATGAGCAGTTCTTC | CASSLAREGEYNEQFF
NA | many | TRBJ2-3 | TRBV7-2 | TGTGCCAGCACAAACAGGAGTGTGCCAGATACGCAGTATTTT | CASTNRSVPDTQYF
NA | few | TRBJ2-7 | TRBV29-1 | TGCAGCGTTCTTATAGGGATCTCCTACGAGCAGTACTTC | CSVLIGISYEQYF
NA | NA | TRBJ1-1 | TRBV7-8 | TGTGCCAGCAGCTTAGGACCCCACTTGGGACTGCCGAACACTGAAGCTTTCTTT | CASSLGPHLGLPNTEAFF
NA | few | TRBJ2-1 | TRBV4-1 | TGCGCCAGCAGCCAAGATTCTTTCGCGCGGAATGAGCAGTTCTTC | CASSQDSFARNEQFF
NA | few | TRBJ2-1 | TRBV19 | TGTGCCAGTAGTTTGGAGATCAGCAGTGAGCAGTTCTTC | CASSLEISSEQFF
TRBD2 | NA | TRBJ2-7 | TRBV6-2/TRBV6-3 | TGTGCCAGCAGTCCTAGCGGGATGAACGAGCAGTACTTC | CASSPSGMNEQYF
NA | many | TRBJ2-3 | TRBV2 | TGTGCCAGCAGGAATAGGGGGAATACGCAGTATTTT | CASRNRGNTQYF
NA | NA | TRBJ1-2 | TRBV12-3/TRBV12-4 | TGTGCCAGTCATCTAGGGGAGAACTATGGCTACACCTTC | CASHLGENYGYTF
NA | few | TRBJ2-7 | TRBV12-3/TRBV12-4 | TGTGCCAGCAGCCGTGAACAGGGAGCGACCTACGAGCAGTACTTC | CASSREQGATYEQYF
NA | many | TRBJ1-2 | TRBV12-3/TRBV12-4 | TGTGCCAGCAGTTTAGGACAGAGCTATGGCTACACCTTC | CASSLGQSYGYTF
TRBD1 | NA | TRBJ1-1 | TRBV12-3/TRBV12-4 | TGTGCCAGCAGGGACAGGGGACCCATGAACACTGAAGCTTTCTTT | CASRDRGPMNTEAFF
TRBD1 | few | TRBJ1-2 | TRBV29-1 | TGCAGCGTGACCGGGACAGGGCGCAATGGCTACACCTTC | CSVTGTGRNGYTF
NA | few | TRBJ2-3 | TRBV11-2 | TGTGCCAGCAGCTTATCCCGATGGGGGGTCCGCCCGGAGGTTAGCACAGATACGCAGTATTTT | CASSLSRWGVRPEVSTDTQYF
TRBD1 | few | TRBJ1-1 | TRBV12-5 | TGTGCTAGTGGTTTGGGGACAGGGGGCACTGAAGCTTTCTTT | CASGLGTGGTEAFF
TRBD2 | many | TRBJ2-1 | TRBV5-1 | TGCGCCAGCAGCTTTAGCGGGGGGGCTTTTGAGCAGTTCTTC | CASSFSGGAFEQFF
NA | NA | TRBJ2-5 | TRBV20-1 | TGCAGTGCTAGAGAAAAGAAAGGAACCAATTATCTTAAAGAGATCCAGTACTTC | CSAREKKGTNYLKEIQYF
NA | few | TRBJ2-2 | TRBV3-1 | TGTGCCAGCGGACACGCGAACACCGGGGAGCTGTTTTTT | CASGHANTGELFF
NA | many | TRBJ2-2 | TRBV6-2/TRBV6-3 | TGTGCCAGCAGTTGGCCAATGAACACCGGGGAGCTGTTTTTT | CASSWPMNTGELFF
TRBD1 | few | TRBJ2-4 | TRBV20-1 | TGCAGTGCGCAGACAGGGCTAGCCAAAAACATTCAGTACTTC | CSAQTGLAKNIQYF
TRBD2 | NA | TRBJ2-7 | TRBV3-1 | TGTGCCAGCAGCCCCGTAGTGGGTTCAACTAGCGGGAGTTGGTACGAGCAGTACTTC | CASSPVVGSTSGSWYEQYF
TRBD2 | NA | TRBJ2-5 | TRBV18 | TGTGCCAGCTCACCAGCAGCGGGGGAGACCCAGTACTTC | CASSPAAGETQYF
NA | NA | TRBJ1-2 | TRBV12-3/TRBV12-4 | TGTGCCAGCAGTTCTCCCCCGGGGGGCTATGGCTACACCTTC | CASSSPPGGYGYTF
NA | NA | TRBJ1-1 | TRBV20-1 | TGCAGTGCTCATGGACTCACGAACACTGAAGCTTTCTTT | CSAHGLTNTEAFF
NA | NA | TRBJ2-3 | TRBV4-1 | TGCGCCAGCAGCCAAGACAGGGCGGCGGGCACAGATACGCAGTATTTT | CASSQDRAAGTDTQYF
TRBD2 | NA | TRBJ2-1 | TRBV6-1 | TGTGCCAGCAGTCAGGGTAGCGGGTACAATGAGCAGTTCTTC | CASSQGSGYNEQFF
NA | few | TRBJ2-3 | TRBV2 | TGTGCCAGCAGTGGGGTCGCAGATACGCAGTATTTT | CASSGVADTQYF
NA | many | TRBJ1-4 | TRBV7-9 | TGTGCCAGCAGCTCCGATCAAAGCAGACAAAAACTGTTTTTT | CASSSDQSRQKLFF
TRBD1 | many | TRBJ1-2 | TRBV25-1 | TGTGCCAGCAGTGTCGGGACAGTATATGGCTACACCTTC | CASSVGTVYGYTF